This TCR beta chain is from a study of blood T cell repertoires in COVID-19. Study-wide background: Recovered status in Cohort 3 required two negative PCRs, clearance, or symptom resolution. Sample material is recorded as cDNA or gDNA derived from T cells, B-cell-depleted T cells, or PBMCs.

Sequencing was performed with immunoSEQ multiplex PCR; in TCRdb, only in-frame clones are kept and a portion is missing. The sample holds roughly 160,000 clones; 70% to 80% are singletons and the top ten take 19%. Membership in each cohort depended on participant-reported clinical history. Unmatched junction bases numbered 7, after V lost 0 bases and J lost 4 bases. CDR3 length equals 16 residues. Germline-derived CDR1 and CDR2 are SGHNT and YYREEE (reference sequence). This TCR was recovered from a woman aged 70-85 years in a cohort exposed to, infected with or recovered from COVID-19 (not recorded which). The sequenced sample was PBMCs or T cells enriched from blood (not recorded which). This chain connects TRBV5-4 to TRBJ2-1; 7 bases line up with TRBD2. CDR3 sequence (DNA): TGTGCCAGCAGCTTGGGTGGGTCTAGCGGTTACAATGAGCAGTTCTTC. It specifies CASSLGGSSGYNEQFF. The variable domain in full, completed from reference TRBV5-4 and TRBJ2-1, reads ETGVTQSPTHLIKTRGQQVTLRCSSQSGHNTVSWYQQALGQGPQFIFQYYREEENGRGNFPPRFSGLQFPNYSSELNVNALELDDSALYLCASSLGGSSGYNEQFFGPGTRLTVL.